This T cell receptor (beta chain) derives from a study of PD-1 blockade in mismatch repair-deficient tumors. Looking at the study overall: Patients had eleven to twelve mismatch repair-deficient cancer types and were previously treated and progressing.

Using immunoSEQ multiplex PCR, the repertoire was profiled, and TCRdb retains in-frame clones only, with some absent. The sample has roughly 32,000 clones, approximately 80% seen once. The material sequenced was PBMCs, taken roughly 6 weeks after starting pembrolizumab. This receptor was taken from an adult with mismatch repair-deficient cancer.

The CDR3 nucleotides are TGTGCCAGCGGGACAGATAGCAATCAGCCCCAGCATTTT. This translates into CASGTDSNQPQHF. The V call is TRBV6-6, the J call TRBJ1-5, with TRBD1 matching 7 bases. The CDR3 runs to 13 residues. Germline CDR1 MNHNY, CDR2 SVGAGI (reference sequence). The V and J ends lost 8 bases and 0 bases, in that order; junction bases with no gene match: 1.